The T cell receptor (beta chain) described here comes from a study of cytomegalovirus exposure and HLA in healthy donors. Study-level background: Earlier work reported 100 million to 130 million unique TCR beta sequences from 150 million to 200 million T cells.

To note about this clone: The antigen remains undetermined.

Whole-study findings and limits: While the bulk of TCR sequences proved rare, some public TCRs turned up in many donors. In a later analysis, across HLA loci, associated TCR counts were highest for DRB1, lowest for HLA-C. Researchers reported from a later analysis that most CMV-associated TCR beta chains appeared HLA-restricted.

Looked up from germline, CDR1 is SNHLY and CDR2 is FYNNEI. This CDR3 region has 13 residues. The primer mix had 60 Vbeta and 13 Jbeta primers. Profiling relied on immunoSEQ multiplex PCR, and the TCRdb table lists in-frame clones only, not all of them. The profile shows approximately 300,000 clones, about four fifths of them singletons. The sequence was obtained from a girl aged 2 to 9 in good health and CMV-seronegative. Sequencing was done on a sample of PBMCs. V is TRBV2 and J is TRBJ2-5; 7 nucleotides line up with TRBD2. The J call may be faulty, since TRBJ2-7 better matches the DNA end. The CDR3 region is CASSELPGGEQYF. The CDR3 DNA reads TGTGCCAGCAGTGAGTTACCGGGAGGCGAGCAGTACTTC.